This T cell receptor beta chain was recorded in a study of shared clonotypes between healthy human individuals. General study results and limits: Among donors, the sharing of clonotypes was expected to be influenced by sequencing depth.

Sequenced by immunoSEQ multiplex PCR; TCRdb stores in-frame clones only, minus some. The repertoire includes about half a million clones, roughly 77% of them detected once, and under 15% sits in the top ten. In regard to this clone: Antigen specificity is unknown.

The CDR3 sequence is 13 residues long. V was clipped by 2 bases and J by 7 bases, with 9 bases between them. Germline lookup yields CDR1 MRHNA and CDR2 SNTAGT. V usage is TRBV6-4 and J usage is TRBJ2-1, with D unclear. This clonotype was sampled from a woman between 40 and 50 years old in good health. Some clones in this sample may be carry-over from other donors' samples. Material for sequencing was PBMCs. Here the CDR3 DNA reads TGTGCCAGCAGTGACGTTGTGGGGAATGAGCAGTTCTTC. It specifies CASSDVVGNEQFF.